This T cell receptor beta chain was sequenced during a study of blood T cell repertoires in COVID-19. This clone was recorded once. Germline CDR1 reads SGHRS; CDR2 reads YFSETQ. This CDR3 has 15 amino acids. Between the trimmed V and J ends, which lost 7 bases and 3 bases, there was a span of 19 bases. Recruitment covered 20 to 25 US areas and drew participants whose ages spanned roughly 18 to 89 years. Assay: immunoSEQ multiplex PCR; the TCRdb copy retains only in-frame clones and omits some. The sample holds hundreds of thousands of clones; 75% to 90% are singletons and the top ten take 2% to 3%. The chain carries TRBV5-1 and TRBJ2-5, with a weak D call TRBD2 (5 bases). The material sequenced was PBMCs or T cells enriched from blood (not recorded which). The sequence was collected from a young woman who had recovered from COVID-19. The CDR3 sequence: CASLGGGGVEETQYF. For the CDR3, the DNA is TGCGCCAGCCTAGGAGGTGGAGGAGTTGAAGAGACCCAGTACTTC.